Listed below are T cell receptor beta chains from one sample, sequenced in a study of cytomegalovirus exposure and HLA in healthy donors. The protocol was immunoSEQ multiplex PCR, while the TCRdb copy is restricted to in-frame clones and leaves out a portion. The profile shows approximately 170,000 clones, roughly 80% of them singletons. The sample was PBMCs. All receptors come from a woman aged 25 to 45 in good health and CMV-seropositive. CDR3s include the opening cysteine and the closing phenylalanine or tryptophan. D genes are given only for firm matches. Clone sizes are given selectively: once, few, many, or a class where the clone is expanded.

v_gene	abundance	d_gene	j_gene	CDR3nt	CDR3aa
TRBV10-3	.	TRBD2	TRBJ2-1	TGTGCCATCTCTAGCGGGAGTACACGTGAGCAGTTCTTC	CAISSGSTREQFF
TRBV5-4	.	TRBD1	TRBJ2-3	TGTGCCAGCAGCGAAGGACAGGGGGAAACAGATACGCAGTATTTT	CASSEGQGETDTQYF
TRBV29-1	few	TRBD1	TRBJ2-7	TGCAGCGTTAGACAGGGAACCTACGAGCAGTACTTC	CSVRQGTYEQYF
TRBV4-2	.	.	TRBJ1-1	TGTGCCAGCAGCCAAGGAGGAGAGGATACTGAAGCTTTCTTT	CASSQGGEDTEAFF
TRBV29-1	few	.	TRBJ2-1	TGCAGCGCTGTTCATCTCGGCTCCTACAATGAGCAGTTCTTC	CSAVHLGSYNEQFF
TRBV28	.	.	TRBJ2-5	TGTGCCAGCAGTGATAGGACAGCAGAGACCCAGTACTTC	CASSDRTAETQYF
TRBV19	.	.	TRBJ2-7	TGTGCCAGTAACCAGGGGCCACCACGCTACGGGCAGTACTTC	CASNQGPPRYGQYF
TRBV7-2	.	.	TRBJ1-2	TGTGCCAGCAGCGAGGCGGGTGGCTACACCTTC	CASSEAGGYTF
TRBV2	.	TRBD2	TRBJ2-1	TGTGCTCGGGCTAGCGGGAACAATGAGCAGTTCTTC	CARASGNNEQFF
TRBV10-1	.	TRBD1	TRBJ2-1	TGCGCCAGCAGTGAGTGGGACAGGGGCGGTGAGCAGTTCTTC	CASSEWDRGGEQFF
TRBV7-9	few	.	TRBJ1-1	TGTGCCAGCAGCTTGTCCGCCTCACAGAACACTGAAGCTTTCTTT	CASSLSASQNTEAFF
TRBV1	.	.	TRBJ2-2	TGCACCAGCAGCCAAGATCGAGTTAGCGGTTACACCGGGGAGCTGTTTTTT	CTSSQDRVSGYTGELFF
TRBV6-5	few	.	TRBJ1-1	TGTGCCAGCAGTGAGGTCAGGGGAAAAACTGAAGCTTTCTTT	CASSEVRGKTEAFF
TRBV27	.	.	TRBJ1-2	TGTGCCAGCAGTTTAAGTCGGGCCGGGAATGGCTACACCTTC	CASSLSRAGNGYTF
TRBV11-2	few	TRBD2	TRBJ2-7	TGTGCCAGCAGCTTAAATAGCGGGATCTACGAGCAGTACTTC	CASSLNSGIYEQYF
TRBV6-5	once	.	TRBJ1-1	TGTGCCAGCAGTTGGGAGCGGGGGCGGGGAACTGAAGCTTTCTTT	CASSWERGRGTEAFF
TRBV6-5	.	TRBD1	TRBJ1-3	TGTGCCAGCAGTTACCAGGGGGCCGGTGGAAACACCATATATTTT	CASSYQGAGGNTIYF
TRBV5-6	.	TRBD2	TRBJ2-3	TGTGCCAGCAGCCTTCTGACTAGCGGGAGCACAGATACGCAGTATTTT	CASSLLTSGSTDTQYF
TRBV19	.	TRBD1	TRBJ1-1	TGTGCCAGTAGTATGGGACAGGGCGAGACTGAAGCTTTCTTT	CASSMGQGETEAFF
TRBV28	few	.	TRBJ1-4	TGTGCCAGCAGTTGGTCGGGGAAACTGTTTTTT	CASSWSGKLFF
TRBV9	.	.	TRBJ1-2	TGTGCCAGCAGCCCGACCTCCGCTTGGGGGGTAGATGGCTACACCTTC	CASSPTSAWGVDGYTF
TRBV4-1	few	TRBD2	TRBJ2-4	TGCGCCAGCAGCCAAGGACTAGCGGTTGGGGGGCCCAAAAACATTCAGTACTTC	CASSQGLAVGGPKNIQYF
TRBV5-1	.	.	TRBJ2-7	TGCGCCAGCAGCTTGGTGAACAGGGCGTCTTCCCCCTACGAGCAGTACTTC	CASSLVNRASSPYEQYF
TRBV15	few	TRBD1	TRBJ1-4	TGTGCCACCAGCATACTAAGGACAGGGGGTAATGAAAAACTGTTTTTT	CATSILRTGGNEKLFF
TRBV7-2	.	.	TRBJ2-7	TGTGCCAGCAGCTGGGCTGGCGGGCACTCCTACGAGCAGTACTTC	CASSWAGGHSYEQYF
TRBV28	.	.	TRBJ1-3	TGTGCCAGCAGCAGGGGCCCTGGAAACACCATATATTTT	CASSRGPGNTIYF
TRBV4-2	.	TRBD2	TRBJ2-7	TGTGCCAGCAGCCAAGATGATGGGGGACTAGCTGGGGTCTACGAGCAGTACTTC	CASSQDDGGLAGVYEQYF
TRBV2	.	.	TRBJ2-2	TGTGCCAGTGGCAGGGGCACCGGGGAGCTGTTTTTT	CASGRGTGELFF
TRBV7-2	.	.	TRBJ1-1	TGTGCCAGCAGCCTCAGTGGACAAAGGAACACTGAAGCTTTCTTT	CASSLSGQRNTEAFF
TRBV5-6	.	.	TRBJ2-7	TGTGCCAGCAGCTTCGTTCGGTACGAGCAGTACTTC	CASSFVRYEQYF
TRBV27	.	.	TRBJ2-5	TGTGCCAGCAGTTTATTAGGTGGGAGAGAGACCCAGTACTTC	CASSLLGGRETQYF
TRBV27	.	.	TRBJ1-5	TGTGCCAGCAGTTTCGGGGGAAGCAATCAGCCCCAGCATTTT	CASSFGGSNQPQHF
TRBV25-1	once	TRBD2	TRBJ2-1	TGTGCCAGCAGCGATCCTTTAAGCGGGAGCGTATCCTATGAGCAGTTCTTC	CASSDPLSGSVSYEQFF
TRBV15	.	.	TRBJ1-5	TGTGCCACCAGCAGAGATAGTGGTCAGCCCCAGCATTTT	CATSRDSGQPQHF
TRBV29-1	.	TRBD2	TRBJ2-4	TGCAGCGTTGAAGGACTAGCGGGAGGAGAAAACATTCAGTACTTC	CSVEGLAGGENIQYF
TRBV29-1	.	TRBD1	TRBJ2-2	TGCAGCGCCGGGACAGAAAACACCGGGGAGCTGTTTTTT	CSAGTENTGELFF
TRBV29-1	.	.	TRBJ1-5	TGCAGCGTTGGGGCAGGGGATGATCAGCCCCAGCATTTT	CSVGAGDDQPQHF
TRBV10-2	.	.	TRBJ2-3	TGCGCCAGCAGCCCCATCCTAGCGGATACGCAGTATTTT	CASSPILADTQYF
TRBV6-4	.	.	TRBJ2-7	TGTGCCAGCAGTCCGACATCCCTGACCTACGAGCAGTACTTC	CASSPTSLTYEQYF
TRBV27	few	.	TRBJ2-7	TGTGCCAGCAGTCCGTGGGCCGCATCTACGGACTACGAGCAGTACTTC	CASSPWAASTDYEQYF
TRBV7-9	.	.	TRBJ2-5	TGTGCCAGCACACGGGAACGATCTGAGCAGTACTTC	CASTRERSEQYF
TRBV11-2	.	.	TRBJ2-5	TGTGCCAGCAGCTTAGATCACCCGGTACAAGAGACCCAGTACTTC	CASSLDHPVQETQYF
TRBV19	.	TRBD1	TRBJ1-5	TGTGCCAGTAGTATAAGGACAGGGACTAATCAGCCCCAGCATTTT	CASSIRTGTNQPQHF
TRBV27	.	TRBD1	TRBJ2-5	TGTGCCAGCAGCACAACAGGGGGCGGTGAGACCCAGTACTTC	CASSTTGGGETQYF
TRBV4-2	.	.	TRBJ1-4	TGTGCCAGCAGCCGCCAATGGGGCTTTAATGAAAAACTGTTTTTT	CASSRQWGFNEKLFF
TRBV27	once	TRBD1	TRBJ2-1	TGTGCCAGCAGTCCGTCAAGGACAGGCGAAATCTACAATGAGCAGTTCTTC	CASSPSRTGEIYNEQFF
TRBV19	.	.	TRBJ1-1	TGTGCCAGTAGTCTACAGGGCCAGAGCACTGAAGCTTTCTTT	CASSLQGQSTEAFF
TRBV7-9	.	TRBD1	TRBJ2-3	TGTGCCAGCAGTTCCCAGACAGGGCTGGATACGCAGTATTTT	CASSSQTGLDTQYF
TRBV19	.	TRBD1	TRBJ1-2	TGTGCCAGTAGTTTGGACAGGGGCTACACCTTC	CASSLDRGYTF
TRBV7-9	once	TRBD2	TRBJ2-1	TGTGCCAGCAGCCCGCCCGTGACTAGCGGGAGTGAAAATGAGCAGTTCTTC	CASSPPVTSGSENEQFF
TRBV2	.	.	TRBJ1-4	TGTGCCAGCAACGGCGGCGCAACTAATGAAAAACTGTTTTTT	CASNGGATNEKLFF
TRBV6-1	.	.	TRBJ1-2	TGTGCCAGCATGGACAGCCCCTGGAACTATGGCTACACCTTC	CASMDSPWNYGYTF
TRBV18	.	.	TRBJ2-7	TGTGCCAGCTCATCCGGGACTTTAACCTACGAGCAGTACTTC	CASSSGTLTYEQYF
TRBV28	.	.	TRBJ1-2	TGTGCCAGCAGTTTTGGTCAGGGTAACTATGGCTACACCTTC	CASSFGQGNYGYTF
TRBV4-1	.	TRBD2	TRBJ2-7	TGCGCCAGCAGCCAAGAGGACGGGAGGTTTAACGAGCAGTACTTC	CASSQEDGRFNEQYF
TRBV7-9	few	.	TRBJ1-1	TGTGCCAGCAGCTTCGGTGGGAGCACTGAAGCTTTCTTT	CASSFGGSTEAFF